A selection of T cell receptor beta chains follows, all from one sample in a study of response to subunit inactivated influenza vaccine. One entry per CDR3 protein, called by TCRdb with MiXCR from the RT-PCR reads. Altogether 500,000 to 600,000 distinct CDR3 sequences are present, 6% to 9% being singletons, with the ten largest covering 10% to 15%. The sample in question was PBMCs from blood, obtained 23 to 25 months after vaccination. The receptors stem from a man aged 45-69 years who received an inactivated influenza vaccine. CDR3s include the opening cysteine and the closing phenylalanine or tryptophan. The order of the fields is CDR3 length, D gene, J gene, clone size, V gene, CDR3 DNA, CDR3 protein. D genes are given only for firm matches. Clone size is stated in some rows and not others, as once, few, many or a class when expanded.

CDR3 length: 16
D gene: TRBD1
J gene: TRBJ2-3
clone size: NA
V gene: TRBV7-9
CDR3 DNA: TGTGCCAGCAGCCCACAGGGGGGACTCCGCACAGATACGCAGTATTTT
CDR3 protein: CASSPQGGLRTDTQYF

CDR3 length: 14
D gene: NA
J gene: TRBJ2-7
clone size: NA
V gene: TRBV7-9
CDR3 DNA: TGTGCCAGCAGCACCTGGGGACCTATCTACGAGCAGTACTTC
CDR3 protein: CASSTWGPIYEQYF

CDR3 length: 14
D gene: NA
J gene: TRBJ2-3
clone size: few
V gene: TRBV5-1
CDR3 DNA: TGCGCCAGCAAGGCAGGGGTTACCACAGATACGCAGTATTTT
CDR3 protein: CASKAGVTTDTQYF

CDR3 length: 16
D gene: TRBD1
J gene: TRBJ2-7
clone size: NA
V gene: TRBV7-2
CDR3 DNA: TGTGCCAGCAGCTTATCGGGACAGGGGACATTGTACGAGCAGTACTTC
CDR3 protein: CASSLSGQGTLYEQYF

CDR3 length: 13
D gene: TRBD1
J gene: TRBJ1-2
clone size: NA
V gene: TRBV18
CDR3 DNA: TGTGCCAGCTCACCACCGGACAGGGGTTCCTACACCTTC
CDR3 protein: CASSPPDRGSYTF

CDR3 length: 15
D gene: NA
J gene: TRBJ1-1
clone size: many
V gene: TRBV4-1
CDR3 DNA: TGCGCCAGCAGCCAAAACAACTGGGGACTCACTGAAGCTTTCTTT
CDR3 protein: CASSQNNWGLTEAFF

CDR3 length: 15
D gene: NA
J gene: TRBJ1-4
clone size: many
V gene: TRBV4-1
CDR3 DNA: TGCGCCAGCAGCCAAGATATCAGTTGGAATGAAAAACTGTTTTTT
CDR3 protein: CASSQDISWNEKLFF

CDR3 length: 14
D gene: TRBD2
J gene: TRBJ2-1
clone size: many
V gene: TRBV12-3/TRBV12-4
CDR3 DNA: TGTGCCAGCAGTGGCCGGACTAGCGGAGGTGAGCAGTTCTTC
CDR3 protein: CASSGRTSGGEQFF

CDR3 length: 16
D gene: TRBD2
J gene: TRBJ2-7
clone size: NA
V gene: TRBV20-1
CDR3 DNA: TGCAGTGCTACGGCCGGACTAGCGGGGGTTTCCTACGAGCAGTACTTC
CDR3 protein: CSATAGLAGVSYEQYF

CDR3 length: 13
D gene: NA
J gene: TRBJ1-2
clone size: NA
V gene: TRBV18
CDR3 DNA: TGTGCCAGCTCACCGGGCGGCATAAGTGGCTACACCTTC
CDR3 protein: CASSPGGISGYTF

CDR3 length: 17
D gene: NA
J gene: TRBJ1-1
clone size: many
V gene: TRBV28
CDR3 DNA: TGTGCCAGCAGTCGGCCTGGGACGGGGGGCATGAACACTGAAGCTTTCTTT
CDR3 protein: CASSRPGTGGMNTEAFF

CDR3 length: 14
D gene: NA
J gene: TRBJ1-6
clone size: many
V gene: TRBV5-1
CDR3 DNA: TGCGCCAGCAGCTTCACAGGGTCCTCTTCACCCCTCCACTTT
CDR3 protein: CASSFTGSSSPLHF

CDR3 length: 14
D gene: TRBD2
J gene: TRBJ2-3
clone size: many
V gene: TRBV12-3/TRBV12-4
CDR3 DNA: TGTGCCAGCAGTTTACCATTGGAGGGGACTACCGAGTATTTT
CDR3 protein: CASSLPLEGTTEYF

CDR3 length: 14
D gene: TRBD1
J gene: TRBJ1-5
clone size: NA
V gene: TRBV7-8
CDR3 DNA: TGTGCCAGCAGCTCGGTACAGGGGTGGCAGCCCCAGCATTTT
CDR3 protein: CASSSVQGWQPQHF

CDR3 length: 14
D gene: NA
J gene: TRBJ2-2
clone size: NA
V gene: TRBV20-1
CDR3 DNA: TGCAGTGCTAGTGTCCAGCGTGGCACCGGGGAGCTGTTTTTT
CDR3 protein: CSASVQRGTGELFF

CDR3 length: 12
D gene: NA
J gene: TRBJ2-1
clone size: NA
V gene: TRBV20-1
CDR3 DNA: TGCAGTGCTCGGGCTCGGGACAATGAGCAGTTCTTC
CDR3 protein: CSARARDNEQFF

CDR3 length: 12
D gene: NA
J gene: TRBJ1-2
clone size: many
V gene: TRBV5-1
CDR3 DNA: TGTGCCAGCAGCTTAGATAACTATGGCTACACCTTC
CDR3 protein: CASSLDNYGYTF

CDR3 length: 14
D gene: NA
J gene: TRBJ2-3
clone size: NA
V gene: TRBV18
CDR3 DNA: TGTGCCAGCTCACCAGTGGACAGCACAGATACGCAGTATTTT
CDR3 protein: CASSPVDSTDTQYF

CDR3 length: 15
D gene: NA
J gene: TRBJ2-5
clone size: NA
V gene: TRBV28
CDR3 DNA: TGTGCCAGCAGTCTTCTTCGTGGGGTGGGGGAGACCCAGTACTTC
CDR3 protein: CASSLLRGVGETQYF

CDR3 length: 14
D gene: NA
J gene: TRBJ2-1
clone size: NA
V gene: TRBV12-3/TRBV12-4
CDR3 DNA: TGTGCCAGCAGTAGACTAGGAGGGGACAATGAGCAGTTCTTC
CDR3 protein: CASSRLGGDNEQFF

CDR3 length: 17
D gene: NA
J gene: TRBJ2-1
clone size: NA
V gene: TRBV9
CDR3 DNA: TGTGCCAGCAGCGCGGCTAGGACGTCCTGGGGCTACAATGAGCAGTTCTTC
CDR3 protein: CASSAARTSWGYNEQFF

CDR3 length: 13
D gene: NA
J gene: TRBJ1-1
clone size: many
V gene: TRBV9
CDR3 DNA: TGTGCCAGCAGCAAGAGGGTGGGCACTGAAGCTTTCTTT
CDR3 protein: CASSKRVGTEAFF

CDR3 length: 15
D gene: NA
J gene: TRBJ2-3
clone size: few
V gene: TRBV28
CDR3 DNA: TGTGCCAGCGACTCACTCTTGGGGTACACAGATACGCAGTATTTT
CDR3 protein: CASDSLLGYTDTQYF

CDR3 length: 15
D gene: TRBD2
J gene: TRBJ2-3
clone size: NA
V gene: TRBV9
CDR3 DNA: TGTGCCAGCGGGCCTAGCGGATTTAGCACAGATACGCAGTATTTT
CDR3 protein: CASGPSGFSTDTQYF

CDR3 length: 15
D gene: NA
J gene: TRBJ2-1
clone size: many
V gene: TRBV10-3
CDR3 DNA: TGTGCCATCAGTGAGGGGAGAGAGGGGCACAATGAGCAGTTCTTC
CDR3 protein: CAISEGREGHNEQFF

CDR3 length: 16
D gene: TRBD2
J gene: TRBJ2-1
clone size: few
V gene: TRBV20-1
CDR3 DNA: TGCAGTGCTAGAATGACTAGCGGGGTCTCCTACAATGAGCAGTTCTTC
CDR3 protein: CSARMTSGVSYNEQFF

CDR3 length: 17
D gene: TRBD2
J gene: TRBJ2-3
clone size: many
V gene: TRBV11-2
CDR3 DNA: TGTGCCAGCAGCGCCCCCCGGACTAGCGGGGGGGCAGATACGCAGTATTTT
CDR3 protein: CASSAPRTSGGADTQYF

CDR3 length: 16
D gene: TRBD2
J gene: TRBJ2-5
clone size: NA
V gene: TRBV29-1
CDR3 DNA: TGCAGCGGACTGATGGGGACTAGCGGCCATACGGCGACCCAGTACTTC
CDR3 protein: CSGLMGTSGHTATQYF

CDR3 length: 17
D gene: TRBD2
J gene: TRBJ2-3
clone size: few
V gene: TRBV4-3
CDR3 DNA: TGCGCCAGCAGCCCCAGACTAGCGGAGATATCCACAGATACGCAGTATTTT
CDR3 protein: CASSPRLAEISTDTQYF

CDR3 length: 16
D gene: NA
J gene: TRBJ2-7
clone size: many
V gene: TRBV7-6
CDR3 DNA: TGTGCCAGCAGCTTAGGAGATACGGAGGCCACCTACGAGCAGTACTTC
CDR3 protein: CASSLGDTEATYEQYF

CDR3 length: 15
D gene: TRBD1
J gene: TRBJ2-7
clone size: NA
V gene: TRBV28
CDR3 DNA: TGTGCCAGCAGTTTTGGACAGGGGAGCTCCTACGAGCAGTACTTC
CDR3 protein: CASSFGQGSSYEQYF

CDR3 length: 15
D gene: NA
J gene: TRBJ1-5
clone size: NA
V gene: TRBV15
CDR3 DNA: TGTGCCACCAGCAGAGACTTGGGGCGCAATCAGCCCCAGCATTTT
CDR3 protein: CATSRDLGRNQPQHF

CDR3 length: 14
D gene: TRBD2
J gene: TRBJ2-5
clone size: NA
V gene: TRBV5-1
CDR3 DNA: TGCGCCGGCAGCTCAGCGGGATCATCGGAGACCCAGTACTTC
CDR3 protein: CAGSSAGSSETQYF

CDR3 length: 13
D gene: NA
J gene: TRBJ1-5
clone size: many
V gene: TRBV24-1
CDR3 DNA: TGTGCCACCAGTGATTACAGCAATCAGCCCCAGCATTTT
CDR3 protein: CATSDYSNQPQHF

CDR3 length: 16
D gene: NA
J gene: TRBJ2-7
clone size: NA
V gene: TRBV27
CDR3 DNA: TGTGCCAGCAAATTCCCCCGGGACACCTATTCCTACGAGCAGTACTTC
CDR3 protein: CASKFPRDTYSYEQYF

CDR3 length: 16
D gene: NA
J gene: TRBJ1-6
clone size: many
V gene: TRBV4-3
CDR3 DNA: TGCGCCAGCAGCCAAGAATACAGGCAGGGCGCTTCACCCCTCCACTTT
CDR3 protein: CASSQEYRQGASPLHF

CDR3 length: 16
D gene: TRBD2
J gene: TRBJ2-1
clone size: NA
V gene: TRBV5-1
CDR3 DNA: TGCGCCAGCAGCGGGACTAGCGGGAGCCTCTACAATGAGCAGTTCTTC
CDR3 protein: CASSGTSGSLYNEQFF